A single sample gave rise to the 21 T cell receptor beta chains below, sequenced in a study of Ad26.COV2.S vaccination and SARS-CoV-2 variants. Measured with immunoSEQ multiplex PCR; TCRdb has only the in-frame clones, and not every one. The top ten clones hold around 1.7% of a sample with hundreds of thousands of clones, about nine tenths of them seen once. The treatment is: over 15 received Ad26.COV2.S at low or high dose, single or two shots; several received placebo; per-sample allocation not given. Collection of the samples took place on day 63 after the first injection of vaccine or placebo. This sample comprised peripheral blood, obtained in a trial of Ad26.COV2.S vaccine versus placebo. The receptors stem from a person aged 18-65 years who received the Ad26.COV2.S COVID-19 vaccine or a placebo.

The rearrangement links TRBV2 to TRBJ1-4, with D tentatively TRBD1 (6 bases). Germline V gene lookup returns CDR1 SNHLY and CDR2 FYNNEI. V was cut by 8 bases and J by 7 bases, with 20 bases left in between. This CDR3 is built from 15 residues. The CDR3 DNA is TGTGCCAGCCAGAGAGAGACAGGCTCTTCTGAAAAACTGTTTTTT. Translation gives CASQRETGSSEKLFF.

The V and J genes are TRBV28 and TRBJ1-6, with D hard to call. The CDR3 runs to 12 residues. Trimming cost V 5 bases and J 8 bases, with 7 bases left between them. Germline lookup yields CDR1 MDHEN and CDR2 SYDVKM. CDR3 sequence reads: CASSLIHSPLHF. Here the CDR3 DNA reads TGTGCCAGCAGTCTGATCCATTCACCCCTCCACTTT.

This clone occurred a few times. The chain employs TRBV7-9 and TRBJ2-7, with D possibly being TRBD1 or TRBD2 (5 bases each). Germline CDR1 and CDR2: SEHNR and FQNEAQ (reference sequence). This CDR3 spans 14 amino acids. Trimming took off 4 bases at V and 9 bases at J, with 19 bases between the two ends. CDR3 sequence (DNA): TGTGCCAGCAGCTCGACAGACGGGACGGAGCGGCAGTACTTC. Translation: CASSSTDGTERQYF.

This clone was seen only once. The gene calls are TRBV27 and TRBJ1-2; 12 positions agree with TRBD1. The CDR3 consists of 17 residues. V lost 4 bases and J lost 5; bases outside the gene matches: 11. Germline V CDR1 and CDR2: MNHEY, SMNVEV (reference sequence). CDR3 amino acids: CASSSPARDRGLYGYTF. The CDR3 coding sequence is TGTGCCAGCAGTTCTCCCGCCCGGGACAGGGGGCTGTATGGCTACACCTTC.

Here the CDR3 reads CASSLEVDTEAFF. The CDR3 bases are TGTGCCAGCAGTTTAGAGGTAGACACTGAAGCTTTCTTT. The chain uses TRBV12-3 or TRBV12-4 and TRBJ1-1; D is unclear. V was cut by 1 base and J by 3 bases, with 6 bases left in between. This CDR3 comprises 13 residues.

This chain links TRBV4-3 with TRBJ1-2; TRBD1 aligns across 9 bases. Germline CDR1 and CDR2: LGHNA and YSLEER. The CDR3 has 16 amino acids. Trimming removed 3 bases from V and 4 bases from J; junction bases left unmatched: 9. This CDR3 reads CASSHSGTGLIYGYTF. In DNA form, the CDR3 reads TGCGCCAGCAGCCATTCAGGGACAGGGCTAATCTATGGCTACACCTTC.

The chain joins TRBV30 to TRBJ2-7; D possibly corresponds to TRBD2 (5 bases). The CDR3 is 15 amino acids. Germline lookup yields CDR1 GTSNPN and CDR2 SVGIG (reference sequence). Trimming took 0 bases from V and 0 from J, leaving 12 bases between them. CDR3 nucleotides: TGTGCCTGGAGTGTACTTCTAGGGAGCTCCTACGAGCAGTACTTC. It specifies CAWSVLLGSSYEQYF.

The chain employs TRBV28 and TRBJ2-2; D gene uncertain. Germline assignment: CDR1 MDHEN and CDR2 SYDVKM. CDR3 size: 11 residues. V was shortened by 2 bases and J by 6 bases, with 1 base between the two germline ends. DNA for the CDR3: TGTGCCAGCAGTTTAGCCGGGGAGCTGTTTTTT. Protein: CASSLAGELFF. Full variable domain (outside the CDR3, taken from reference TRBV28 and TRBJ2-2): DVKVTQSSRYLVKRTGEKVFLECVQDMDHENMFWYRQDPGLGLRLIYFSYDVKMKEKGDIPEGYSVSREKKERFSLILESASTNQTSMYLCASSLAGELFFGEGSRLTVL.

With regard to this clone: Additional DNA sequences in this sample encode the identical CDR3. The chain is built from TRBV19 and TRBJ1-2; no clear D gene. The CDR3 consists of 12 residues. The V gene's germline CDR1 is LNHDA and CDR2 SQIVND (reference sequence). The V end lost 5 bases, the J end lost 3 bases, and 7 bases lay between the germline ends. For the CDR3, the DNA is TGTGCCAGTAGTTTCGGGGACTATGGCTACACCTTC. Encoded protein: CASSFGDYGYTF.

The chain carries TRBV28 and TRBJ1-6; 9 nucleotides align to TRBD1. Germline V gives CDR1 MDHEN, CDR2 SYDVKM. This CDR3 contains 14 residues. V lost 4 bases to trimming and J lost 7 bases; unmatched junction nucleotides: 2. DNA for the CDR3: TGTGCCAGCAGTTATGGACAGGGGAATTCACCCCTCCACTTT. Protein: CASSYGQGNSPLHF.

For the CDR3, the DNA is TGTGCCAGCAGGACCCGGGTCTCACGGGGCTACAATGAGCAGTTCTTC. Residues: CASRTRVSRGYNEQFF. J is TRBJ2-1 and V is TRBV2; tentatively, D is TRBD2 (5 bases). CDR1 is SNHLY, CDR2 FYNNEI, per germline. Trimming removed 6 bases at V and 3 bases at J, with 18 bases between. The CDR3 is 16 residues long.

The chain recombines TRBV5-1 with TRBJ2-7; weak D call: TRBD2 (5 bases). V lost 3 bases to trimming and J lost 2 bases, with 15 bases between them. Germline V lookup: CDR1 SGHRS, CDR2 YFSETQ. This CDR3 comprises 15 residues. CDR3 nucleotide sequence: TGCGCCAGCAGCTCCGGGGTAGGGAAACCCTACGAGCAGTACTTC. It codes for CASSSGVGKPYEQYF.

The chain uses TRBV10-3 and TRBJ2-3, with 9 bases aligning to TRBD2. Germline V gives CDR1 ENHRY, CDR2 SYGVKD. With V trimmed by 10 bases and J by 6 bases, 8 bases remained unmatched. CDR3 length: 13 residues. CDR3 in DNA: TGTGCCACGCTAGCGGGGTTAACGGATACGCAGTATTTT. Protein sequence: CATLAGLTDTQYF.

The chain uses TRBV6-1 and TRBJ2-2; D call uncertain. V lost 4 bases and J 0 bases, leaving 3 bases between the germline ends. The CDR3 runs 13 residues. Looked up from germline, CDR1 is MNHNS and CDR2 is SASEGT. CDR3 sequence reads: CASSAANTGELFF. DNA of the CDR3: TGTGCCAGCAGTGCGGCGAACACCGGGGAGCTGTTTTTT.

This clone was seen a single time. The chain combines TRBV15 with TRBJ1-3; possibly TRBD1 for D (5 bases). CDR1 and CDR2 from the germline V gene are LNHNV and YYDKDF (reference sequence). V lost 4 bases, J lost 4 bases, and 17 bases lay in between. The CDR3 is 16 residues long. CDR3 coding DNA: TGTGCCACCAGCATCGGGCTCAGGGAGTTGGGAAACACCATATATTTT. Encoded protein: CATSIGLRELGNTIYF.

The chain has TRBV6-2 or TRBV6-3 and TRBJ1-2, with a possible D match to TRBD1 (5 bases). CDR3 length: 14 residues. V shed 5 bases and J shed 6 bases, with 16 bases lying between them. CDR1 is MNHEY and CDR2 is SVGEGT in the germline V gene. CDR3 sequence reads: CASSTRVDGDGYTF. CDR3 bases: TGTGCCAGCAGTACCAGGGTCGACGGTGATGGCTACACCTTC.

The J gene is TRBJ1-1, the V gene TRBV5-6; D might be TRBD1 (5 bases). There are 18 residues in the CDR3. V lost 2 bases and J lost 6, with 26 bases in between. Germline V CDR1 and CDR2: SGHDT, YYEEEE. In DNA form, the CDR3 reads TGTGCCAGCAGCTTCCCCGACAGCGCCCCAAGCCGGGGGGCTGAAGCTTTCTTT. Amino acids: CASSFPDSAPSRGAEAFF.

The chain recombines TRBV10-1 with TRBJ2-3, with D unclear. The CDR3 has 15 amino acids. Trimming pared 0 bases from V and 0 bases from J, leaving 7 bases between. Germline-derived CDR1 and CDR2 are WNHNN and SYGVQD (reference sequence). CDR3 coding DNA: TGCGCCAGCAGTGAGTCGACGGCGAGCACAGATACGCAGTATTTT. Encoded protein: CASSESTASTDTQYF.

The chain recombines TRBV4-1 with TRBJ2-5, with D possibly being TRBD2 (6 bases). CDR1 and CDR2 (germline): MGHRA, YSYEKL. V gave up 3 bases and J gave up 2 bases, with 16 bases separating them. This CDR3 has 16 residues. The CDR3 reads CASSQVPGLLQETQYF. The CDR3 DNA reads TGCGCCAGCAGCCAGGTACCGGGACTGCTACAAGAGACCCAGTACTTC.

The chain has TRBV27 and TRBJ1-5, with a weak D call TRBD1 (6 bases). CDR3 length: 14 residues. V was clipped by 1 base and J by 6 bases, with 10 bases between them. Germline lookup yields CDR1 MNHEY and CDR2 SMNVEV (reference sequence). CDR3 coding DNA: TGTGCCAGCAGTTTATTAGGGGGGAGTCAGCCCCAGCATTTT. Its protein is CASSLLGGSQPQHF.

This chain joins TRBV27 and TRBJ1-5; no clear D gene. The CDR3 is made up of 15 amino acids. CDR1 is MNHEY and CDR2 is SMNVEV in the germline V gene (reference sequence). V was pared by 6 bases and J by 4 bases, with 16 bases between. The CDR3 DNA sequence: TGTGCCAGCAGCCCCCCCCCGGGCGGGAATCAGCCCCAGCATTTT. Residues: CASSPPPGGNQPQHF.